This T cell receptor beta chain was found in a study of T cells in Graves' hyperthyroidism and ophthalmopathy (dated by TCRdb to the late 2010s). Study-wide context: Peripheral blood was collected at initial diagnosis, before any treatment. To identify TCR V-J signatures that set the groups apart, the researchers used a discovery cohort of about a hundred patients, made up of under 45 with Graves' ophthalmopathy and some 56 with stable Graves' hyperthyroidism. Prospective prediction of ophthalmopathy was tested in an independent validation cohort consisting of some 18 hyperthyroidism patients and approximately 16 patients who later progressed to ophthalmopathy. The 75 to 100 discovery patients were randomly divided into training and test sets at a 7:3 ratio. The study also compared thyroid tissue and blood T-cell repertoires from 6 or 7 Graves' hyperthyroidism patients. After sampling, hyperthyroidism patients received methimazole starting at 30 mg daily, and ophthalmopathy patients received high-dose intravenous methylprednisolone. The paper reports TCR Vbeta CDR3 sequencing of fewer than 150 peripheral blood samples: under 45 ophthalmopathy, approximately 74 hyperthyroidism and around 17 progressor patients.

At the junction V is shortened by 10 bases and J by 0 bases, with 12 bases in between. CDR1 and CDR2, looked up from the germline V gene, are SNHLY and FYNNEI. The CDR3 measures 13 amino acids from cysteine to phenylalanine. The retained sequence is limited to the CDR3, 39 bases, with the frame set at the first base. The hyperthyroidism patients were between 18 and 65 years old and newly diagnosed, with a disease duration of less than 2 months. Patients with uncontrolled infections, other autoimmune diseases, pregnancy or lactation were excluded. Diagnoses were based on clinical symptoms, serum thyroxine and TRAb, thyroid ultrasound and orbital computed tomography. For progressor patients, blood was drawn at the first diagnosis of hyperthyroidism, before any ophthalmopathy symptoms had appeared. PBMCs were isolated from about 9.2 ml of fresh peripheral blood by Ficoll-Paque density gradient centrifugation. Progressor patients were defined as those initially diagnosed with Graves' hyperthyroidism in whom ophthalmopathy developed during follow-up. Trizol reagent was used to extract total RNA, and RNA quality was then checked on an Agilent 2100 Bioanalyzer.

The paper as a whole reports these results and caveats: Ophthalmopathy was separated from stable hyperthyroidism by a 13 V-J signature model, with approximately 85% sensitivity and around 81% specificity obtained in cross-validation and 80%/75% obtained in testing. Most expanded thyroid clonotypes (frequency above 0.001) were also detected in blood, suggesting blood repertoires may reflect thyroid immune responses. No statistical method was used to set the sample size in advance, and investigators knew the group allocation. In validation, the model predicted progression to ophthalmopathy a median of about 6 months before onset, with 70% to 71% sensitivity and almost 75% specificity.

The TCR beta CDR3 regions were amplified from RNA transcripts. A first-round RT-PCR of the TCR CDR3 used the HTBI primer set with the Qiagen OneStep RT-PCR kit. A second multiplex PCR round built the libraries, followed by size selection and purification. Libraries were sequenced paired-end with 100 bp reads on an Illumina HiSeq2000. From the authors' description of their analysis: SOAPnuke was used to process the raw data, removing reads that contained adapters or uncalled bases, had a mean Phred below 15, or lacked an exact match to the constant primer or identifier. COPE v1.2.5 was used to merge the high-quality paired reads, and each unique nucleotide sequence was defined as a clonotype. MiTCR v1.1 was used to align clonotypes to the IMGT TRBV, TRBD and TRBJ reference segments. The analysis was restricted to V-J combinations with a frequency above 0.0001, which together covered approximately 99% of the repertoires. The TCS score was defined as F50 (clonal expansion) divided by E x V (chaos), with BLOSUM62-based TCRdist calculated between CDR3 peptides within each V-J. Welch's t-statistics and random forest reduced 514 V-J features to about 13, which were used in a naive Bayes classifier (R e1071). TCRdb cleaned the public reads at Q25 with fastp, built clones with MiXCR and kept in-frame beta chains. Records with the same CDR3 protein are collapsed into one entry carrying the most frequent genes and DNA. The V and J calls and clone size are TCRdb's, not the authors'. The sample data list fewer than 450,000 distinct CDR3 sequences, and about 18% of these were observed just once. Jointly, the top ten make up 30% to 40% of the sample.

This clonotype was seen many times. Its antigen is still unknown. Base qualities are not recorded, but no much larger clone differs from it by a single base. The rearrangement joined TRBV2 to TRBJ1-1; no D gene is confidently identified. The origin of this receptor is a woman aged 25 to 39 with Graves' hyperthyroidism that later progressed to Graves' ophthalmopathy. Material for sequencing was blood. The CDR3 has the sequence CATNSPMNTEAFF. In nucleotide form, the sequence is TGTGCCACCAATTCACCGATGAACACTGAAGCTTTCTTT.